These 22 T cell receptor beta chains came from one sample sequenced in a study of PD-L1 blockade in urothelial cancer. Stated time point: peripheral blood 6 weeks after treatment start. The data were produced by immunoSEQ multiplex PCR, yet TCRdb's version contains in-frame clones alone and is incomplete. The data contain 31,000 or so clones, about 89% of them singletons. The sample in question was PBMCs, obtained around atezolizumab (anti-PD-L1) treatment. These receptors were collected from a man at least 80 years old with urothelial cancer.

The V gene is TRBV28, the J gene TRBJ2-6; perhaps TRBD1 as D (5 bases). The CDR3 length is 15 residues. Germline V CDR1 and CDR2: MDHEN, SYDVKM. The V end was cut by 5 bases, the J end by 1 base, with 9 bases between. The CDR3 bases are TGTGCCAGCAGTCGGCCAGGGTCTGGGGCCAACGTCCTGACTTTC. Translated, it gives CASSRPGSGANVLTF.

This sequence joins TRBV4-2 and TRBJ2-1; 12 bases match TRBD2. The CDR3 is made up of 18 amino acids. The germline CDR1 and CDR2 sequences are LGHNA and YNFKEQ. The V and J ends lost 0 bases and 7 bases, in that order; junction bases with no gene match: 10. DNA for the CDR3: TGTGCCAGCAGCCAAGACGCGACTAGCGGGAGCCCTTGGAATGAGCAGTTCTTC. Its translation is CASSQDATSGSPWNEQFF.

This rearrangement joins TRBV4-2 to TRBJ1-2; TRBD1 matches 9 bases. The CDR3 runs 15 residues. With V trimmed by 0 bases and J by 8 bases, 7 bases remained unmatched. Germline CDR1 LGHNA, CDR2 YNFKEQ. For the CDR3, the DNA is TGTGCCAGCAGCCAAGACGGGACAGGGAGTAGGGGCTACACCTTC. Translation gives CASSQDGTGSRGYTF.

The V and J genes are TRBV19 and TRBJ2-7, with D possibly being TRBD2 (5 bases). The ends were cut back, 8 bases at V and 5 bases at J, with 31 bases in the middle. Per the germline V gene, CDR1 is LNHDA and CDR2 is SQIVND (reference sequence). This CDR3 contains 18 residues. Here the CDR3 reads CASWAHDEPDSLFNEQYF. CDR3 in DNA: TGTGCCAGTTGGGCTCACGATGAACCGGACTCTCTTTTTAACGAGCAGTACTTC.

The DNA for the CDR3 is TGTGCCAGTAGACACCGGGGGATAGGGGATGAGCAGTTCTTC. Amino acid sequence: CASRHRGIGDEQFF. V gene TRBV19 combines with J gene TRBJ2-1; D might be TRBD2 (6 bases). Trimming pared 6 bases from V and 8 bases from J, leaving 17 bases between. The germline V gene encodes CDR1 LNHDA and CDR2 SQIVND (reference sequence). This CDR3 is 14 amino acids long.

The rearrangement joins TRBV5-1 to TRBJ2-1; weak D call: TRBD2 (6 bases). V dropped 5 bases and J dropped 7 bases, with 16 bases sitting between them. This CDR3 spans 14 amino acids. Looked up from germline, CDR1 is SGHRS and CDR2 is YFSETQ. The CDR3 DNA reads as TGCGCCAGCAGTCCCGGAGTAGCGGAGAATGAGCAGTTCTTC. Residues: CASSPGVAENEQFF.

The gene calls are TRBV4-1 and TRBJ2-3; a weak D match, TRBD1 (5 bases). The CDR3 totals 19 residues. CDR1 and CDR2 from the germline V gene are MGHRA and YSYEKL. V dropped 1 base and J dropped 0 bases, with 20 bases sitting between them. In DNA form, the CDR3 reads TGCGCCAGCAGCCAAGCCATAACTCTAACAGGAACTAGCACAGATACGCAGTATTTT. Encoded protein: CASSQAITLTGTSTDTQYF.

The chain links TRBV10-1 to TRBJ1-3; the D is unclear. Germline assignment: CDR1 WNHNN and CDR2 SYGVQD (reference sequence). Deletions cut 3 bases from V and 0 bases from J, with 9 bases between. The CDR3 loop spans 15 amino acids. The CDR3 bases are TGCGCCAGCAGTGAACAGCCTTCCTCTGGAAACACCATATATTTT. It translates to CASSEQPSSGNTIYF.

The CDR3 coding sequence is TGTGCCATCAGTTGGACTAGCGGCTACAATGAGCAGTTCTTC. Its translation is CAISWTSGYNEQFF. The V gene is TRBV10-3, the J gene TRBJ2-1; 10 positions agree with TRBD2. CDR1 ENHRY and CDR2 SYGVKD come from the germline V gene. V was clipped by 5 bases and J by 3 bases; unmatched bases: 1. This CDR3 comprises 14 residues.

The CDR3 bases are TGTGCCAGTACCGCCCTCGACAGGGGAGGAGGGCAGCCCCAGCATTTT. Translated: CASTALDRGGGQPQHF. The V call is TRBV19, the J call TRBJ1-5, with TRBD1 matching 8 bases. This CDR3 is built from 16 residues. The J segment lost 7 bases and the V segment lost 7 bases, leaving 15 bases of the junction unmatched. Germline V gives CDR1 LNHDA, CDR2 SQIVND (reference sequence).

The chain couples TRBV30 to TRBJ1-4; 9 nucleotides agree with TRBD1. J lost 6 bases, V lost 3 bases, and 2 bases had no gene match. Germline V CDR1 and CDR2: GTSNPN, SVGIG (reference sequence). The CDR3 totals 13 residues. The DNA for the CDR3 is TGTGCCTGGAGATGGGACAGGGATGAAAAACTGTTTTTT. Translated, it gives CAWRWDRDEKLFF.

Only a few counts were recorded for this clone. This sequence joins TRBV5-1 and TRBJ2-1, with D tentatively TRBD2 (6 bases). Trimming stripped 6 bases from V and 10 bases from J, with 14 bases between. The germline V gene has CDR1 SGHRS and CDR2 YFSETQ. This CDR3 region has 12 residues. This CDR3 is CASMRRGGEQFF. In nucleotides, the CDR3 is TGCGCCAGCATGAGGAGGGGTGGGGAGCAGTTCTTC.

V and J are TRBV27 and TRBJ2-7, with 8 positions matching TRBD2. The CDR3 runs 17 residues. Germline V CDR1 and CDR2: MNHEY, SMNVEV (reference sequence). With 0 bases clipped from V and 2 bases from J, the junction kept 9 bases outside the gene matches. CDR3 bases: TGTGCCAGCAGTTTATCCCCCCCCGGGGGGGGAACCTACGAGCAGTACTTC. Residues: CASSLSPPGGGTYEQYF.

This clone was seen more than once but under ten times. V is TRBV5-1 and J is TRBJ1-1; the D gene is possibly TRBD1 (6 bases). There are 12 residues in the CDR3. CDR1 is SGHRS, CDR2 YFSETQ, per germline. V lost 1 base, J lost 10 bases, and 11 bases lay in between. CDR3 loop: CASSLQGPVAFF. The CDR3 nucleotides read TGCGCCAGCAGCTTGCAGGGGCCGGTAGCTTTCTTT.

CDR3 amino acids: CASSLERAGRGRGTEAFF. CDR3 in DNA: TGTGCCAGCAGCTTAGAAAGGGCAGGGCGCGGGAGGGGCACTGAAGCTTTCTTT. This rearrangement joins TRBV11-2 to TRBJ1-1; weak D call: TRBD1 (5 bases). CDR1 is SGHAT and CDR2 is FQNNGV in the germline V gene. This CDR3 has 18 residues. V lost 0 bases to trimming and J lost 4 bases, with 21 bases between them.

This rearrangement joins TRBV6-1 to TRBJ2-2, with 9 bases aligning to TRBD2. Germline CDR1 and CDR2: MNHNS and SASEGT. The length of the CDR3 is 18 residues. Unmatched junction bases numbered 12, after V lost 3 bases and J lost 4 bases. The CDR3 coding sequence is TGTGCCAGCAGTGACCAACTAGTAGCGGGAGTCGGCACCGGGGAGCTGTTTTTT. Translating it yields CASSDQLVAGVGTGELFF.

The V call is TRBV25-1, the J call TRBJ2-1, with 12 bases identical to TRBD2. The CDR3 loop spans 15 amino acids. The germline V gene has CDR1 MGHDK and CDR2 SYGVNS. The J segment lost 12 bases and the V segment lost 1 base, leaving 7 bases of the junction unmatched. The CDR3 sequence: CASSEWRTSGMTQFF. The CDR3 DNA reads as TGTGCCAGCAGTGAATGGAGGACTAGCGGGATGACGCAGTTCTTC.

This clone was observed a handful of times. Other DNA sequences of this sample code for an identical CDR3. This chain links TRBV9 with TRBJ2-3, with 11 bases fitting TRBD2. This CDR3 region has 17 residues. Germline CDR1 is SGDLS and CDR2 is YYNGEE. V lost 3 bases to trimming and J lost 0 bases; unmatched junction nucleotides: 6. CDR3: CASSEGTSGASTDTQYF. The CDR3 DNA sequence: TGTGCCAGCAGCGAGGGGACTAGCGGAGCTAGCACAGATACGCAGTATTTT.

The genes are TRBV7-2 and TRBJ2-1, with 9 bases that match TRBD2. Trimming removed 1 base from V and 4 bases from J; junction bases left unmatched: 8. This CDR3 region has 17 residues. Germline-derived CDR1 and CDR2 are SGHTA and FQGNSA. The CDR3 is CASSLGPLTSGYNEQFF. In DNA, the CDR3 is TGTGCCAGCAGCTTAGGGCCCCTGACTAGCGGATACAATGAGCAGTTCTTC.

J is TRBJ2-1 and V is TRBV6-4; tentatively, D is TRBD1 (6 bases). The CDR3 extends over 16 amino acids. V was shortened by 11 bases and J by 4 bases, with 24 bases between the two germline ends. The germline gives CDR1 MRHNA, CDR2 SNTAGT. CDR3 loop: CAPPGRDTRDYNEQFF. The CDR3 DNA reads TGTGCCCCCCCCGGCCGGGACACTCGAGATTACAATGAGCAGTTCTTC.

V is TRBV4-1 and J is TRBJ2-7, with 8 bases identical to TRBD2. From germline, CDR1 is MGHRA and CDR2 YSYEKL. The CDR3 loop spans 13 amino acids. V shed 4 bases and J 6 bases; nucleotides not matched to a gene: 5. The CDR3 DNA reads TGCGCCAGCAGCCTCGGGACTAGGGGCGAGCAGTACTTC. It specifies CASSLGTRGEQYF.

The rearrangement uses TRBV7-2 and TRBJ2-7; 7 positions match TRBD2. In germline, CDR1 is SGHTA, CDR2 FQGNSA. V dropped 7 bases and J dropped 6; count of bases not matched to a gene: 18. CDR3 length: 16 residues. DNA for the CDR3: TGTGCCAGCACCCCTAGCGGATTATACCGAAAAAGCGAGCAGTACTTC. Translation: CASTPSGLYRKSEQYF.